The 15 T cell receptor beta chains below were found in one sample sequenced in a study of OX40 agonist ivuxolimab in advanced cancers. The repertoire was sequenced with immunoSEQ multiplex PCR; TCRdb's copy has only in-frame clones and lacks some. In the table there are about 73,000 clones, about 92% of which are singletons. This specimen consisted of CD4+ or CD8+ T cells sorted from blood, obtained in a trial of the OX40 agonist ivuxolimab. The receptors come from an adult with an advanced solid tumor such as melanoma, head and neck, liver or kidney cancer.

The J gene is TRBJ2-3, the V gene TRBV13; TRBD2 aligns across 9 bases. The CDR3 runs 15 residues. Per the germline V gene, CDR1 is PRHDT and CDR2 is FYEKMQ (reference sequence). J lost 2 bases, V lost 4 bases, and 4 bases had no gene match. CDR3 DNA sequence: TGTGCCAGCAGCTCCCTAGCGGGGCTCACAGATACGCAGTATTTT. Its translation: CASSSLAGLTDTQYF.

Concerning this clone: The same CDR3 is also encoded by other DNA sequences in this sample. The chain has TRBV9 and TRBJ2-3; D is tentatively TRBD1 or TRBD2 (6 bases each). V lost 0 bases, J lost 1 base, and 9 bases lay in between. This CDR3 region has 15 residues. CDR1 is SGDLS and CDR2 is YYNGEE in the germline V gene. The CDR3 spells CASSVGGAGTDTQYF. DNA of the CDR3: TGTGCCAGCAGCGTAGGGGGGGCCGGCACAGATACGCAGTATTTT.

J is TRBJ1-1 and V is TRBV19; D not certain. Between the trimmed V and J ends, which lost 2 bases and 0 bases, there was a span of 4 bases. Germline CDR1 is LNHDA and CDR2 is SQIVND (reference sequence). The CDR3 spans 13 residues. In DNA, the CDR3 is TGTGCCAGTAGTATAAGCCTGAACACTGAAGCTTTCTTT. This translates into CASSISLNTEAFF.

This clone showed up just once. The chain has TRBV7-9 and TRBJ2-1, with D uncertain. Germline V gene lookup returns CDR1 SEHNR and CDR2 FQNEAQ (reference sequence). Trimming cost V 3 bases and J 2 bases, with 8 bases left between them. The CDR3 covers 14 residues. The CDR3 DNA is TGTGCCAGCAGCTTTAGTGAAACCTACAATGAGCAGTTCTTC. Amino acid sequence: CASSFSETYNEQFF.

The chain is built from TRBV6-5 and TRBJ2-7, with D possibly TRBD2 on 6 matching bases. The length of the CDR3 is 15 residues. The germline V gene has CDR1 MNHEY and CDR2 SVGAGI. Trimming removed 6 bases at V and 2 bases at J, with 17 bases between. CDR3 in amino acids: CASSPLGGSPYEQYF. The CDR3 coding sequence is TGTGCCAGCAGCCCCCTAGGAGGGTCCCCCTACGAGCAGTACTTC.

The chain joins TRBV7-8 to TRBJ1-1; the match to TRBD1 covers 7 bases. In germline, CDR1 is SGHVS, CDR2 FQNEAQ. V trimming: 0 bases; J trimming: 4 bases; junction bases outside the gene matches: 5. This CDR3 region has 15 residues. The CDR3 here is CASSLARTGGTEAFF. CDR3 DNA: TGTGCCAGCAGCTTAGCGCGGACAGGAGGCACTGAAGCTTTCTTT.

The chain is built from TRBV21-1 and TRBJ1-6; no check of the table's D call, TRBD1, against the DNA was made. TRBV21-1 is a pseudogene locus. There are 16 residues in the CDR3. CDR3 sequence reads: CASSAADRVIASPLHF. For the CDR3, the DNA is TGTGCCAGCAGCGCAGCGGACAGGGTGATAGCCTCACCCCTCCACTTT.

This clone was observed a handful of times. This sequence joins TRBV27 and TRBJ2-1; 8 bases agree with TRBD2. This CDR3 spans 14 amino acids. The germline V gene encodes CDR1 MNHEY and CDR2 SMNVEV (reference sequence). The V segment lost 8 bases and the J segment 3 bases; nucleotides outside the gene matches: 6. The CDR3 is CASRGGIGYNEQFF. CDR3 DNA: TGTGCCAGCCGGGGGGGAATTGGCTACAATGAGCAGTTCTTC.

J is TRBJ2-1 and V is TRBV27; TRBD2 agrees at 12 bases. Germline V lookup: CDR1 MNHEY, CDR2 SMNVEV (reference sequence). Trimming removed 6 bases from V and 3 bases from J; junction bases left unmatched: 3. The CDR3 has 15 amino acids. The CDR3 DNA sequence: TGTGCCAGCAGCCTAGCGGGGGGGCTCTACAATGAGCAGTTCTTC. Its protein product is CASSLAGGLYNEQFF.

CDR3 nucleotides: TGTGCCAGCAGCCCCCGGGACAGCCTACAAGAGACCCAGTACTTC. This translates into CASSPRDSLQETQYF. The chain links TRBV5-4 to TRBJ2-5; 7 bases match TRBD1. CDR1 is SGHNT, CDR2 YYREEE, per germline (reference sequence). There are 15 residues in the CDR3. The ends lost 4 bases at V and 2 bases at J; junction bases unmatched: 8.

The chain couples TRBV7-9 to TRBJ2-1; D remains ambiguous. V was clipped by 3 bases and J by 8 bases, with 5 bases between them. Germline loops: CDR1 SEHNR, CDR2 FQNEAQ (reference sequence). The CDR3 covers 11 residues. Here the CDR3 reads CASSFGYEQFF. In DNA, the CDR3 is TGTGCCAGCAGCTTCGGTTATGAGCAGTTCTTC.

The chain uses TRBV7-9 and TRBJ2-1, with 14 bases identical to TRBD2. The CDR3 runs to 15 residues. The J segment lost 8 bases and the V segment lost 6 bases, leaving 6 bases of the junction unmatched. Germline loops: CDR1 SEHNR, CDR2 FQNEAQ (reference sequence). CDR3 DNA sequence: TGTGCCAGCAGACCCCCGGGACTAGCGGGGGATGAGCAGTTCTTC. It specifies CASRPPGLAGDEQFF.

The chain combines TRBV2 with TRBJ2-7, with 8 bases aligning to TRBD2. Germline trimming cut 9 bases from V and 0 bases from J; bases unmatched to any gene: 7. Germline lookup yields CDR1 SNHLY and CDR2 FYNNEI. This CDR3 comprises 14 residues. In DNA, the CDR3 is TGTGCCAGTCAAGGACTAGCCCACTCCTACGAGCAGTACTTC. As protein: CASQGLAHSYEQYF.

J is TRBJ2-3 and V is TRBV15, with 9 bases that match TRBD2. J lost 5 bases, V lost 4 bases, and 10 bases had no gene match. This CDR3 region has 16 residues. Germline CDR1 and CDR2: LNHNV and YYDKDF (reference sequence). The CDR3 loop is CATSTSRGGGQDTQYF. The CDR3 DNA reads TGTGCCACCAGCACCTCTCGCGGGGGGGGGCAAGATACGCAGTATTTT.

The chain links TRBV27 to TRBJ1-3; D call uncertain. Between the trimmed V and J ends, which lost 6 bases and 4 bases, there was a span of 10 bases. Germline CDR1 is MNHEY and CDR2 is SMNVEV (reference sequence). This CDR3 spans 13 amino acids. The CDR3 bases are TGTGCCAGCAGGACCCCGGTCGGAAACACCATATATTTT. Its translation is CASRTPVGNTIYF.